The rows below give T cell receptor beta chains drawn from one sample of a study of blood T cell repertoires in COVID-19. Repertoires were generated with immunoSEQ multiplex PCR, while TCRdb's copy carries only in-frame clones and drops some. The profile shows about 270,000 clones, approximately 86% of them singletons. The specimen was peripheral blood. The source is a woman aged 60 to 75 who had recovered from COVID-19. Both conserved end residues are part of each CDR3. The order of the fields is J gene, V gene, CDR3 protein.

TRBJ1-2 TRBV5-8 CASSLYRDSSYGYTF
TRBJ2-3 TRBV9 CASSVVASEPDTQYF
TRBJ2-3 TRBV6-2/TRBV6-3 CASSYSPQGVAGGTKYTQYF
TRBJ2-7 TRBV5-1 CASSLRQGISYEQYF
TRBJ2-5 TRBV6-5 CASSLGRSETQYF
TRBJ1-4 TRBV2 CASRARGGYEKLFF
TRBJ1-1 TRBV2 CASTVQGAGTEAFF
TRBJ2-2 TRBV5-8 CASRRDRYPGELFF
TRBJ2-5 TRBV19 CASTTGGWGETQYF
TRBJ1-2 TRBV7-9 CASSLGGQGNYGYTF
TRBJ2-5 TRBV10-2 CASSMGAGQETQYF
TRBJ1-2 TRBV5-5 CASRQGQAGVYGYTF
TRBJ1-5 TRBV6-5 CAGARENQPQHF
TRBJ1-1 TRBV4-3 CASSQDAGWRIPFF
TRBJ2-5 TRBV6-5 CASRPGQPRRETQYF
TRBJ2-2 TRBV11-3 CASSLGQGRELFF
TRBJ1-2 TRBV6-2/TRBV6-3 CASSRTPLGGRSYGYTF
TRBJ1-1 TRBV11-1 CASSSPGQRAFF